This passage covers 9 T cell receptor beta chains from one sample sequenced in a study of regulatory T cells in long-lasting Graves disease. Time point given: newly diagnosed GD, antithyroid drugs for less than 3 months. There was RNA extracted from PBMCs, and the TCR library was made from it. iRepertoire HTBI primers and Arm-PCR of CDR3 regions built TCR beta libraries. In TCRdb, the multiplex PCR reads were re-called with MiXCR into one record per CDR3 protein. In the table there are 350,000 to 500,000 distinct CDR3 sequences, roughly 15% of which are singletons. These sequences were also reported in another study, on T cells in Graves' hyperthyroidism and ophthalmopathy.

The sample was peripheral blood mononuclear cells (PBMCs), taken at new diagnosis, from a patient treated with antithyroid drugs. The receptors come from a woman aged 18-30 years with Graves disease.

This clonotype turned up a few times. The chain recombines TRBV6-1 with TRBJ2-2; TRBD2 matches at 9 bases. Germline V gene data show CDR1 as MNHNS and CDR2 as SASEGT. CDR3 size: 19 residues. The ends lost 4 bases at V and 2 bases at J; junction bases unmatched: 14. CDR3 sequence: CASSVLSLGLAYNTGELFF. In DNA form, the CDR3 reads TGTGCCAGCAGTGTATTGTCCCTAGGACTAGCGTATAACACCGGGGAGCTGTTTTTT.

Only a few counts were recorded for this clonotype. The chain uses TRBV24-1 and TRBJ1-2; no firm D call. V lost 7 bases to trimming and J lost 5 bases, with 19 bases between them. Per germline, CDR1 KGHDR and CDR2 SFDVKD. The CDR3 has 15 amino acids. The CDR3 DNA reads TGTGCCACCAGCATCTTGGCACTGAGACTATATGGCTACACCTTC. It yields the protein CATSILALRLYGYTF.

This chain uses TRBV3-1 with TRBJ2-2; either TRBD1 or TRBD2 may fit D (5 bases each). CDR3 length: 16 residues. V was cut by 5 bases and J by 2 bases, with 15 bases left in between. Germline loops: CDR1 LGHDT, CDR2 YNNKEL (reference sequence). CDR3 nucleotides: TGTGCCAGCAGCGGACAACCGACTATAAACACCGGGGAGCTGTTTTTT. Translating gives CASSGQPTINTGELFF.

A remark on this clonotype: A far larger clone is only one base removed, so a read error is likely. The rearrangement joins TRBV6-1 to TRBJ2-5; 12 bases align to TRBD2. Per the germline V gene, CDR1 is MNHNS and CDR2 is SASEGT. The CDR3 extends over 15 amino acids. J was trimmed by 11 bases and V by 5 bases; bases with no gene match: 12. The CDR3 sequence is CASSILAGGYNEQYF. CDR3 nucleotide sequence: TGTGCCAGCAGTATACTAGCGGGAGGCTACAATGAGCAGTACTTC.

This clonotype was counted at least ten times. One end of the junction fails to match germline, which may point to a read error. DNA for the CDR3: TGCGCCAGCAGCCCAGGGAGCTACAATGAGCAGTTCTTC. Translating gives CASSPGSYNEQFF. This rearrangement joins TRBV7-3 to TRBJ2-1; D tentatively fits TRBD1 or TRBD2 (5 bases each). This CDR3 region has 13 residues. Germline lookup yields CDR1 SGHTA and CDR2 FQGTGA. Together with reference TRBV7-3 and TRBJ2-1, the CDR3 gives the full variable domain: GAGVSQTPSNKVTEKGKYVELRCDPISGHTALYWYRQSLGQGPEFLIYFQGTGAADDSGLPNDRFFAVRPEGSVSTLKIQRTERGDSAVYLCASSPGSYNEQFFGPGTRLTVL.

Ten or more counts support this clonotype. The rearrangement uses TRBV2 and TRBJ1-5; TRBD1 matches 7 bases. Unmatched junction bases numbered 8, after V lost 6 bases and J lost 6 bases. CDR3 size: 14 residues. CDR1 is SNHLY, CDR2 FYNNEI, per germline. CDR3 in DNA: TGTGCCAGCAGCCAGGGGGGTCTGGGTCAGCCCCAGCATTTT. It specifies CASSQGGLGQPQHF.

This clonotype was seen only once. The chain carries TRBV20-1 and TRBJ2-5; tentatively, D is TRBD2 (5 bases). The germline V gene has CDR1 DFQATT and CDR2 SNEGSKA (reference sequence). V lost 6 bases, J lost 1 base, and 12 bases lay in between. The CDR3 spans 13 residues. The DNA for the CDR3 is TGCAGTGCCCAGGACTTACTCCAAGAGACCCAGTACTTC. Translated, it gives CSAQDLLQETQYF.

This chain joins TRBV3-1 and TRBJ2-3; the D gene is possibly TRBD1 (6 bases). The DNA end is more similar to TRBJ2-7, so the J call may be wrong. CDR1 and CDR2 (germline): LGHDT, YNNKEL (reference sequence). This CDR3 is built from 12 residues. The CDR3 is CASSPTGRQQYF. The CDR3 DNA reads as TGTGCCAGCAGCCCTACAGGGCGTCAGCAGTACTTC.

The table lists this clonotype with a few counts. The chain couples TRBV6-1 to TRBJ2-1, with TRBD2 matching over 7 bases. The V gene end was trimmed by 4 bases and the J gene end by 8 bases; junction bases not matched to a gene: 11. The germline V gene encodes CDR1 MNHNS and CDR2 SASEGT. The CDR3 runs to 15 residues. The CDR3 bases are TGTGCCAGCAGTGCCGGACTAGTGGTTTTCTATGAGCAGTTCTTC. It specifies CASSAGLVVFYEQFF.